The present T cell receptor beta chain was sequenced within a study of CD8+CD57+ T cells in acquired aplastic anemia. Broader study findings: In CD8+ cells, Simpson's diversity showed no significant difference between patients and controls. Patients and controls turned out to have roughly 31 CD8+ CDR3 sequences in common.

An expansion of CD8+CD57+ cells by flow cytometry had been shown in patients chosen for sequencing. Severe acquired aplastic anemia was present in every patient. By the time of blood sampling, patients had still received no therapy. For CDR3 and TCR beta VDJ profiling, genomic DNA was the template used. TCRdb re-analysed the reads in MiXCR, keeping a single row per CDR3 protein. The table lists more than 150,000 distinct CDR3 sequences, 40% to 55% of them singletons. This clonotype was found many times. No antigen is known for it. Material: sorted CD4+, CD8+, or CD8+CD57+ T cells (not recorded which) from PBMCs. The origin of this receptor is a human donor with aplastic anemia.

The CDR3: CASSFRTERSSGNSYNEQFF. CDR3 nucleotides: TGTGCCAGCAGCTTCCGGACAGAACGGAGTTCCGGGAACTCCTACAATGAGCAGTTCTTC. V usage is TRBV11-1 and J usage is TRBJ2-1; possible D gene TRBD1, 6 bases. Germline V gene data show CDR1 as SGHAT and CDR2 as FQDESV (reference sequence). CDR3 size: 20 residues. With 3 bases removed from V and 0 bases from J, the gap between germline ends came to 24 bases.